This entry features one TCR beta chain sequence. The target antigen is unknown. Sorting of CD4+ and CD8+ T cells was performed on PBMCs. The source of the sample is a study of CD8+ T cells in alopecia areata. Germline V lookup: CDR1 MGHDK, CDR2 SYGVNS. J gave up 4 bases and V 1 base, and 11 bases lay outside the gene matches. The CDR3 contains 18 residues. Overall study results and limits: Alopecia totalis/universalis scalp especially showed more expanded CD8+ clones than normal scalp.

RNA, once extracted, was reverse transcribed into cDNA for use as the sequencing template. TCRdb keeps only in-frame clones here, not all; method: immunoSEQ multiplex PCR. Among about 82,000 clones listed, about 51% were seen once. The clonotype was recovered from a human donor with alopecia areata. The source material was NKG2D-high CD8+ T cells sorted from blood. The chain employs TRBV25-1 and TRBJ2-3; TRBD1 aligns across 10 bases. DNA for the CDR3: TGTGCCAGCAGTGAATCCTTTAACGACAGGGGGCCTGCAGATACGCAGTATTTT. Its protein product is CASSESFNDRGPADTQYF.